A single sample gave rise to the 12 T cell receptor beta chains below, sequenced in a study of patients and donors after allogeneic stem cell transplantation. In TCRdb, the RT-PCR reads were re-called with MiXCR into one record per CDR3 protein. Of about a million distinct CDR3 sequences detected, approximately 19% appear once; the ten largest clones hold under 6.5%. Sequenced material: blood, either unsorted or a sorted T cell fraction (not recorded which). These receptors all come from a human donor who was either an allogeneic HSCT recipient or a stem cell or donor lymphocyte infusion donor (not recorded which). It is not recorded whose cells these are; they may come from a transplant donor.

V is TRBV2 and J is TRBJ1-2; 8 nucleotides agree with TRBD1. The trim removed 3 bases at V and 0 bases at J, leaving 0 bases unmatched. Germline V gene lookup returns CDR1 SNHLY and CDR2 FYNNEI. The CDR3 is 14 amino acids. In DNA, the CDR3 is TGTGCCAGCAGTGAGACAGGGGCTAACTATGGCTACACCTTC. Protein sequence: CASSETGANYGYTF.

The sample holds a few counts of this clonotype. The chain joins TRBV27 to TRBJ2-7; TRBD2 matches at 13 bases. With V trimmed by 5 bases and J by 6 bases, 7 bases remained unmatched. The germline gives CDR1 MNHEY, CDR2 SMNVEV (reference sequence). This CDR3 is 15 amino acids long. The DNA of the CDR3 is TGTGCCAGCAGTCCGGGGACTAGCGGGACGGGCGAGCAGTACTTC. Protein sequence: CASSPGTSGTGEQYF.

This clonotype was seen only a few times. The rearrangement links TRBV10-3 to TRBJ2-3; 10 nucleotides align to TRBD2. Per germline, CDR1 ENHRY and CDR2 SYGVKD. The ends lost 7 bases at V and 0 bases at J; junction bases unmatched: 7. The CDR3 covers 16 residues. CDR3 loop: CAIKGSGRSSTDTQYF. The CDR3 DNA sequence: TGTGCCATCAAGGGTAGCGGGAGGTCTAGCACAGATACGCAGTATTTT.

The rearrangement uses TRBV12-3 or TRBV12-4 and TRBJ2-1; a weak D match, TRBD1 (6 bases). V lost 4 bases, J lost 8 bases, and 27 bases lay in between. CDR3 length: 18 residues. In nucleotides, the CDR3 is TGTGCCAGCAGTTCCGAACCTCTGACAGGTCAAGCAGGGGATGAGCAGTTCTTC. It encodes CASSSEPLTGQAGDEQFF.

This clonotype has ten or more counts. The chain is built from TRBV4-2 and TRBJ1-6; 9 bases match TRBD1. The CDR3 runs to 15 residues. V was clipped by 5 bases and J by 6 bases; unmatched bases: 5. The germline V gene has CDR1 LGHNA and CDR2 YNFKEQ. CDR3: CASSERQGGNSPLHF. The CDR3 DNA follows: TGTGCCAGCAGCGAACGACAGGGGGGTAATTCACCCCTCCACTTT.

This clonotype has only a few counts. J is TRBJ1-1 and V is TRBV7-3, with no clear D. V gave up 5 bases and J gave up 2 bases, with 12 bases separating them. The CDR3 has 14 amino acids. The V gene's germline CDR1 is SGHTA and CDR2 FQGTGA. CDR3 nucleotides: TGTGCCAGCAGCCGAACGACGGGTAACACTGAAGCTTTCTTT. It encodes CASSRTTGNTEAFF.

This clonotype has ten or more counts. The chain recombines TRBV5-1 with TRBJ1-2; no definite D call. CDR1 and CDR2 (germline): SGHRS, YFSETQ. The length of the CDR3 is 15 residues. Between the trimmed V and J ends, which lost 0 bases and 2 bases, there was a span of 11 bases. CDR3 in DNA: TGCGCCAGCAGCTTGGCTGTCGGCAGAAACTATGGCTACACCTTC. Translation: CASSLAVGRNYGYTF.

This clonotype turned up a few times. The rearrangement uses TRBV12-3 or TRBV12-4 and TRBJ1-6; D might be TRBD1 (5 bases). Trimming left V 0 bases short and J 8 bases short, with 8 bases between. The CDR3 spans 14 residues. The CDR3 spells CASSLAWGDSPLHF. The CDR3, as DNA: TGTGCCAGCAGTTTAGCGTGGGGGGATTCACCCCTCCACTTT.

This clonotype has just a few counts. The CDR3 loop reads CASSQSRVEQYF. CDR3 bases: TGTGCCAGCAGCCAAAGTCGGGTCGAGCAGTACTTC. The rearrangement joins TRBV3-1 to TRBJ2-7; D is unresolved. The germline V gene encodes CDR1 LGHDT and CDR2 YNNKEL (reference sequence). Trimming shortened V by 2 bases and J by 6 bases, and 8 bases separated the two germline ends. This CDR3 is 12 amino acids long.

V gene TRBV6-1 combines with J gene TRBJ1-2; D is perhaps TRBD1 (5 bases). Germline CDR1 is MNHNS and CDR2 is SASEGT. The CDR3 runs to 14 residues. V shed 6 bases and J shed 5 bases, with 16 bases lying between them. The CDR3 DNA sequence: TGTGCCAGCAGCAAGCCAGGGTCTGGGTATGGCTACACCTTC. This codes for CASSKPGSGYGYTF.

The rearrangement joins TRBV27 to TRBJ2-7; 9 bases agree with TRBD2. This CDR3 comprises 15 residues. J lost 3 bases, V lost 5 bases, and 8 bases had no gene match. Germline V lookup: CDR1 MNHEY, CDR2 SMNVEV (reference sequence). The DNA of the CDR3 is TGTGCCAGCAGTGTGTTAGCGGGAGAGGGCTACGAGCAGTACTTC. Amino acid sequence: CASSVLAGEGYEQYF.

The chain joins TRBV12-3 or TRBV12-4 to TRBJ2-2; the match to TRBD1 covers 9 bases. V shed 0 bases, J shed 4 bases, and the junction held 3 bases outside the gene matches. There are 16 residues in the CDR3. The chain's CDR3 is CASSLAGTGSTGELFF. CDR3 nucleotide sequence: TGTGCCAGCAGTTTAGCTGGGACAGGGTCCACCGGGGAGCTGTTTTTT.